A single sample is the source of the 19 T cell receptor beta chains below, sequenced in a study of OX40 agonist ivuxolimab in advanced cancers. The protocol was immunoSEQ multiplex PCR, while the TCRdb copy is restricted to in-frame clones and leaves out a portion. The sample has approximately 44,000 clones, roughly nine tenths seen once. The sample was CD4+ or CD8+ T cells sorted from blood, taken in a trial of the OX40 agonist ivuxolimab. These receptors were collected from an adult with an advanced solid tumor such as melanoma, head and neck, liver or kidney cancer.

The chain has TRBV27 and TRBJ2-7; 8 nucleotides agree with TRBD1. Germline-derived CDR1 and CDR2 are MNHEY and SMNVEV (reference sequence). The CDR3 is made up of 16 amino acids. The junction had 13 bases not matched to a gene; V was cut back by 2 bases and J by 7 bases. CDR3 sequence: CASSLGRTGLTLEQYF. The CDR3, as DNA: TGTGCCAGCAGTTTAGGTAGGACAGGGTTAACCCTGGAGCAGTACTTC.

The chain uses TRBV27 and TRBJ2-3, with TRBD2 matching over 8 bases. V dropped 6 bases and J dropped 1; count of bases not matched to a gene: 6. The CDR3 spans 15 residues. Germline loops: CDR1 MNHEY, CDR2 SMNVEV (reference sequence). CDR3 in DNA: TGTGCCAGCAGACCCGGGGGGGCCGGCACAGATACGCAGTATTTT. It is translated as CASRPGGAGTDTQYF.

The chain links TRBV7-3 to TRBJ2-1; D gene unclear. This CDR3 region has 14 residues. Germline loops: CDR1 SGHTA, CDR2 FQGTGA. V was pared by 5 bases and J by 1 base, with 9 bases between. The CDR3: CASSLEPSYNEQFF. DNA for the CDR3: TGTGCCAGCAGCCTCGAGCCATCCTACAATGAGCAGTTCTTC.

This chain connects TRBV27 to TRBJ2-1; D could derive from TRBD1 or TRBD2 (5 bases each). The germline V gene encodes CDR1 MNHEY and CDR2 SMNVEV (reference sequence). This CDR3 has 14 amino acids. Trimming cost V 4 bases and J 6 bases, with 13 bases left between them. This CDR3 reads CASSSPGPLNEQFF. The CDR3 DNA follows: TGTGCCAGCAGTTCCCCGGGACCACTCAATGAGCAGTTCTTC.

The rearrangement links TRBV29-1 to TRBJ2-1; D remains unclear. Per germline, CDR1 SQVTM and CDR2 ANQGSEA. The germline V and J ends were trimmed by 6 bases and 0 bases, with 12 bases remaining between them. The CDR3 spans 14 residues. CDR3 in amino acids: CSVLDRLSYNEQFF. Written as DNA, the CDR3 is TGCAGCGTCCTGGACCGACTCTCCTACAATGAGCAGTTCTTC.

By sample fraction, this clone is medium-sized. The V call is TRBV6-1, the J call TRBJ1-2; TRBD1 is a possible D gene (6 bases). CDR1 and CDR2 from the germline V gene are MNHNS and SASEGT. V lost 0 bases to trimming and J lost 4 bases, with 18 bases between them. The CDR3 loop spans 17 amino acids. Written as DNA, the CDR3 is TGTGCCAGCAGTGAAGCCGTAGGGTGGGGGCTAATCTATGGCTACACCTTC. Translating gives CASSEAVGWGLIYGYTF.

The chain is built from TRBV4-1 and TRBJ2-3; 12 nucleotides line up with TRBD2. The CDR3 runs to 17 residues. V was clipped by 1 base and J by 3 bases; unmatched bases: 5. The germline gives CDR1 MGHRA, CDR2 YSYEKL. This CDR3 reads CASSQVTSGGPTDTQYF. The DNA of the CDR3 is TGCGCCAGCAGCCAAGTAACTAGCGGGGGGCCAACAGATACGCAGTATTTT.

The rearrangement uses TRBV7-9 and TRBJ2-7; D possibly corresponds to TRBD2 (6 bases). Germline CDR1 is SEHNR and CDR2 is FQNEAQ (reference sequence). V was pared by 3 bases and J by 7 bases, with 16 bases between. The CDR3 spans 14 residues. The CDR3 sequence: CASSFGTQGGEQYF. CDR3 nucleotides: TGTGCCAGCAGCTTCGGGACTCAAGGCGGGGAGCAGTACTTC.

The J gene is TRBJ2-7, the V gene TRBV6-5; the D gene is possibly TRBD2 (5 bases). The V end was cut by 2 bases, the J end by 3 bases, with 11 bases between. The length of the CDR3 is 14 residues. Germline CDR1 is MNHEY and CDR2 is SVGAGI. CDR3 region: CASSYRPEGYEQYF. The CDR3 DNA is TGTGCCAGCAGTTACCGCCCCGAGGGCTACGAGCAGTACTTC.

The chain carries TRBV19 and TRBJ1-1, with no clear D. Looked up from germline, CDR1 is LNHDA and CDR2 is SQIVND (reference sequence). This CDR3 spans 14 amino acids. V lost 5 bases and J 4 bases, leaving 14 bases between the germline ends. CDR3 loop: CASSPGSTGTEAFF. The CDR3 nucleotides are TGTGCCAGTAGTCCCGGGTCCACGGGCACTGAAGCTTTCTTT.

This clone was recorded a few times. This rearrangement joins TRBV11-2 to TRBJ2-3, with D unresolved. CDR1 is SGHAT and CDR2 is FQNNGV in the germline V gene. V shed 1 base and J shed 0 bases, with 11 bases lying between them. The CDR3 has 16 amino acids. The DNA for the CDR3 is TGTGCCAGCAGCTTAGGCCCTCGCTCGAGCACAGATACGCAGTATTTT. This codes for CASSLGPRSSTDTQYF.

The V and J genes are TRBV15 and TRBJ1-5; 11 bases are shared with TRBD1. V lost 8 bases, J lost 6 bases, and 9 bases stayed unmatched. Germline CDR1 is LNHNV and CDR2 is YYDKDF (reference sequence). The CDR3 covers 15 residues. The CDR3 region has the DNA TGTGCCACCCTCCCGGACAGGGGGCTTCCTCAGCCCCAGCATTTT. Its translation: CATLPDRGLPQPQHF.

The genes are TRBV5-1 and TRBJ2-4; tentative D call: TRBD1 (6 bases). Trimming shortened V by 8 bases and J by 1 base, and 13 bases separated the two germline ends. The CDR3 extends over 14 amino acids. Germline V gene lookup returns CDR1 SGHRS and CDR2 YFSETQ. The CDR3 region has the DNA TGCGCCAGGACGCAGGGGAAGGCCAAAAACATTCAGTACTTC. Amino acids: CARTQGKAKNIQYF. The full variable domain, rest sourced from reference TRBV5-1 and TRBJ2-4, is KAGVTQTPRYLIKTRGQQVTLSCSPISGHRSVSWYQQTPGQGLQFLFEYFSETQRNKGNFPGRFSGRQFSNSRSEMNVSTLELGDSALYLCARTQGKAKNIQYFGAGTRLSVL.

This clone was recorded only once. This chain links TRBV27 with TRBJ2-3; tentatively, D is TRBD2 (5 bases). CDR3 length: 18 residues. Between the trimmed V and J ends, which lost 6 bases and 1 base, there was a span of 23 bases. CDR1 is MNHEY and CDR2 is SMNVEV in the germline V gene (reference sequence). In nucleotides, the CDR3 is TGTGCCAGCAGGCTAACAACCACTAGTGGGGTGCGCACAGATACGCAGTATTTT. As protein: CASRLTTTSGVRTDTQYF.

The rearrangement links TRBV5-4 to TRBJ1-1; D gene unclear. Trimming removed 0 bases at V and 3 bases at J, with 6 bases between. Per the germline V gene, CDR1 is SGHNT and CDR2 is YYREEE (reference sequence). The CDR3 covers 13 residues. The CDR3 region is CASSLAFDTEAFF. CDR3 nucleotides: TGTGCCAGCAGCTTGGCTTTCGACACTGAAGCTTTCTTT.

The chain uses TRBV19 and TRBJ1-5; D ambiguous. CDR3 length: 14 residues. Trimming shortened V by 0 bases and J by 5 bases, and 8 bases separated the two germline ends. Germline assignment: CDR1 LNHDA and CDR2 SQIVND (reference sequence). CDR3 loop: CASSIEGIYQPQHF. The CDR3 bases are TGTGCCAGTAGTATAGAGGGGATATATCAGCCCCAGCATTTT.

CDR3 sequence reads: CASSPDSATEAFF. Here the CDR3 DNA reads TGTGCCAGCAGTCCCGACAGTGCCACTGAAGCTTTCTTT. The chain couples TRBV27 to TRBJ1-1; possibly TRBD1 for D (5 bases). The CDR3 runs to 13 residues. Trimming cost V 5 bases and J 4 bases, with 11 bases left between them. Germline values: CDR1 MNHEY, CDR2 SMNVEV (reference sequence).

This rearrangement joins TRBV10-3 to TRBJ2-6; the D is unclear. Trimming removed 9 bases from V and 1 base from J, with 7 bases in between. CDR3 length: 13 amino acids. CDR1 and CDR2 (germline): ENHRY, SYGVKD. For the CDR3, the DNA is TGTGCCATTCTAGTTTCTGGGGCCAACGTCCTGACTTTC. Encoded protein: CAILVSGANVLTF.

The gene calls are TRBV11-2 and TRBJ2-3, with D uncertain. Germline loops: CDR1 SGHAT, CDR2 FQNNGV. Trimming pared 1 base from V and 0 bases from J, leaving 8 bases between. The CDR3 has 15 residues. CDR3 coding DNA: TGTGCCAGCAGCTTAGTGGTGGATAGCACAGATACGCAGTATTTT. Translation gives CASSLVVDSTDTQYF.